Below, 21 T cell receptor beta chains from the same sample are listed, as sequenced in a study of OX40 agonist ivuxolimab in advanced cancers. The table came from immunoSEQ multiplex PCR; TCRdb's copy has only in-frame clones and leaves some out. The table shows about 38,000 clones, with about 92% occurring only once. The source was CD4+ or CD8+ T cells sorted from blood, collected in a trial of the OX40 agonist ivuxolimab. The receptors originated from an adult with an advanced solid tumor such as melanoma, head and neck, liver or kidney cancer.

V usage is TRBV7-3 and J usage is TRBJ1-1; D gene unclear. V was clipped by 3 bases and J by 5 bases, with 10 bases between them. This CDR3 is built from 13 residues. Germline-derived CDR1 and CDR2 are SGHTA and FQGTGA. The CDR3 reads CASSFLKTTEAFF. For the CDR3, the DNA is TGTGCCAGCAGCTTTCTCAAGACAACTGAAGCTTTCTTT.

This clone came up a few times. This sequence joins TRBV11-2 and TRBJ2-1; the D call may be TRBD1 or TRBD2 (5 bases each). The CDR3 length is 16 residues. Germline V gene data show CDR1 as SGHAT and CDR2 as FQNNGV. Trimming stripped 5 bases from V and 4 bases from J, with 18 bases between. CDR3 coding DNA: TGTGCCAGCAGCGGGGGATTCGCGGACGATTACAATGAGCAGTTCTTC. This sequence encodes CASSGGFADDYNEQFF.

The rearrangement uses TRBV28 and TRBJ2-7, with D tentatively TRBD1 or TRBD2 (5 bases each). V lost 4 bases, J lost 3 bases, and 10 bases lay in between. Per germline, CDR1 MDHEN and CDR2 SYDVKM. This CDR3 comprises 13 residues. The CDR3 sequence: CASSWGRHYEQYF. The CDR3 coding sequence is TGTGCCAGCAGTTGGGGACGCCACTACGAGCAGTACTTC. Full variable domain (missing parts from reference TRBV28 and TRBJ2-7): DVKVTQSSRYLVKRTGEKVFLECVQDMDHENMFWYRQDPGLGLRLIYFSYDVKMKEKGDIPEGYSVSREKKERFSLILESASTNQTSMYLCASSWGRHYEQYFGPGTRLTVT.

This rearrangement joins TRBV6-6 to TRBJ1-5; D uncertain. V was shortened by 0 bases and J by 0 bases, with 9 bases between the two germline ends. CDR3 size: 16 residues. Per germline, CDR1 MNHNY and CDR2 SVGAGI (reference sequence). CDR3 DNA: TGTGCCAGCAGTTACTCGTATACGGATAGCAATCAGCCCCAGCATTTT. This sequence encodes CASSYSYTDSNQPQHF.

This clone was recorded once. The chain combines TRBV5-6 with TRBJ1-3; D gene ambiguous. The CDR3 length is 15 residues. Trimming pared 0 bases from V and 1 base from J, leaving 8 bases between. Germline values: CDR1 SGHDT, CDR2 YYEEEE. The CDR3 DNA sequence: TGTGCCAGCAGCTTGGAAGGCAGGTCTGGAAACACCATATATTTT. Its translation: CASSLEGRSGNTIYF.

V gene TRBV11-2 combines with J gene TRBJ2-2; a weak D match, TRBD2 (5 bases). Trimming left V 6 bases short and J 0 bases short, with 20 bases between. Germline V gene lookup returns CDR1 SGHAT and CDR2 FQNNGV. This CDR3 region has 18 residues. CDR3: CASRSRTRAATNTGELFF. CDR3 in DNA: TGTGCCAGCAGATCGCGAACTAGAGCGGCCACGAACACCGGGGAGCTGTTTTTT. The whole variable domain, filled in from reference TRBV11-2 and TRBJ2-2, reads EAGVAQSPRYKIIEKRQSVAFWCNPISGHATLYWYQQILGQGPKLLIQFQNNGVVDDSQLPKDRFSAERLKGVDSTLKIQPAKLEDSAVYLCASRSRTRAATNTGELFFGEGSRLTVL.

V gene TRBV7-8 combines with J gene TRBJ1-1; weak D call: TRBD1 (5 bases). Germline CDR1 and CDR2: SGHVS and FQNEAQ. Between the trimmed V and J ends, which lost 5 bases and 0 bases, there was a span of 7 bases. The CDR3 length is 13 residues. The DNA for the CDR3 is TGTGCCAGCAGCACGGGACTGAACACTGAAGCTTTCTTT. Encoded protein: CASSTGLNTEAFF. Using reference TRBV7-8 and TRBJ1-1 for the parts outside the CDR3, the full variable domain is GAGVSQSPRYKVAKRGQDVALRCDPISGHVSLFWYQQALGQGPEFLTYFQNEAQLDKSGLPSDRFFAERPEGSVSTLKIQRTQQEDSAVYLCASSTGLNTEAFFGQGTRLTVV.

V is TRBV4-3 and J is TRBJ1-2; the D gene is possibly TRBD1 (5 bases). CDR1 and CDR2 (germline): LGHNA, YSLEER. CDR3 length equals 13 residues. Trimming shortened V by 1 base and J by 7 bases, and 10 bases separated the two germline ends. The CDR3 reads CASSQGSGPGYTF. The CDR3 DNA reads as TGCGCCAGCAGCCAAGGGTCAGGGCCTGGCTACACCTTC.

The V call is TRBV6-1, the J call TRBJ1-2, with TRBD1 matching 10 bases. This CDR3 is 14 amino acids long. CDR1 is MNHNS and CDR2 is SASEGT in the germline V gene. With 5 bases clipped from V and 4 bases from J, the junction kept 4 bases outside the gene matches. In nucleotides, the CDR3 is TGTGCCAGCAGTCCCGGACAGGGGGGCTATGGCTACACCTTC. The encoded protein is CASSPGQGGYGYTF.

This chain links TRBV7-8 with TRBJ2-1; 9 bases line up with TRBD2. Germline V gene lookup returns CDR1 SGHVS and CDR2 FQNEAQ. V was clipped by 2 bases and J by 4 bases; unmatched bases: 0. The CDR3 consists of 14 residues. The CDR3 region has the DNA TGTGCCAGCAGCTTACTAGCGGGGTACAATGAGCAGTTCTTC. Amino acid sequence: CASSLLAGYNEQFF. The complete variable domain, with remaining parts taken from reference TRBV7-8 and TRBJ2-1, reads GAGVSQSPRYKVAKRGQDVALRCDPISGHVSLFWYQQALGQGPEFLTYFQNEAQLDKSGLPSDRFFAERPEGSVSTLKIQRTQQEDSAVYLCASSLLAGYNEQFFGPGTRLTVL.

This clone was found once. The chain couples TRBV5-1 to TRBJ2-7; TRBD1 matches at 7 bases. Germline CDR1 is SGHRS and CDR2 is YFSETQ. After removal of 0 bases from V and 1 base from J, the junction contained 1 base not matched to a gene. This CDR3 is built from 14 residues. In DNA, the CDR3 is TGCGCCAGCAGCTTGGGGGACAGTTCCTACGAGCAGTACTTC. This codes for CASSLGDSSYEQYF.

Note on this clone: The same CDR3 arises from other DNA sequences in this sample as well. The chain links TRBV7-3 to TRBJ2-3; no clear D. Trimming took 2 bases from V and 0 from J, leaving 9 bases between them. Looked up from germline, CDR1 is SGHTA and CDR2 is FQGTGA. The length of the CDR3 is 15 residues. Written as DNA, the CDR3 is TGTGCCAGCAGCTTACTGGCGGTTAGCACAGATACGCAGTATTTT. Translating it yields CASSLLAVSTDTQYF.

The chain couples TRBV6-5 to TRBJ1-5; no firm D call. Germline lookup yields CDR1 MNHEY and CDR2 SVGAGI. This CDR3 region has 13 residues. V gave up 2 bases and J gave up 7 bases, with 9 bases separating them. CDR3 loop: CASSYVVDQPQHF. In DNA form, the CDR3 reads TGTGCCAGCAGTTACGTGGTGGACCAGCCCCAGCATTTT.

V usage is TRBV9 and J usage is TRBJ2-2; no firm D call. Trimming shortened V by 3 bases and J by 2 bases, and 5 bases separated the two germline ends. This CDR3 has 13 residues. Germline loops: CDR1 SGDLS, CDR2 YYNGEE. The CDR3 DNA sequence: TGTGCCAGCAGCGCCTTAAACACCGGGGAGCTGTTTTTT. This codes for CASSALNTGELFF.

The chain recombines TRBV27 with TRBJ1-5, with D possibly being TRBD1 (6 bases). Germline lookup yields CDR1 MNHEY and CDR2 SMNVEV (reference sequence). The CDR3 covers 17 residues. With 3 bases removed from V and 2 bases from J, the gap between germline ends came to 17 bases. This chain's CDR3 is CASSFYPIQGRNQPQHF. In DNA, the CDR3 is TGTGCCAGCAGTTTCTATCCAATCCAGGGGCGCAATCAGCCCCAGCATTTT.

J is TRBJ2-1 and V is TRBV9; 9 bases map to TRBD2. Germline V CDR1 and CDR2: SGDLS, YYNGEE. With V trimmed by 3 bases and J by 4 bases, 11 bases remained unmatched. CDR3 size: 17 residues. The CDR3 is CASSGTSDSSGYNEQFF. The CDR3 DNA sequence: TGTGCCAGCAGCGGGACTAGCGATAGTTCTGGGTACAATGAGCAGTTCTTC. Together with reference TRBV9 and TRBJ2-1, the CDR3 gives the full variable domain: DSGVTQTPKHLITATGQRVTLRCSPRSGDLSVYWYQQSLDQGLQFLIQYYNGEERAKGNILERFSAQQFPDLHSELNLSSLELGDSALYFCASSGTSDSSGYNEQFFGPGTRLTVL.

This CDR3 reads CASSQGTSGSEEQYF. The CDR3, as DNA: TGTGCCAGCAGCCAAGGGACTAGCGGGAGTGAAGAGCAGTACTTC. The chain recombines TRBV4-2 with TRBJ2-5; 13 bases match TRBD2. The CDR3 runs 15 residues. Germline CDR1 is LGHNA and CDR2 is YNFKEQ. Germline trimming cut 1 base from V and 11 bases from J; bases unmatched to any gene: 7.

The genes are TRBV6-5 and TRBJ2-3; no definite D call. CDR1 is MNHEY and CDR2 is SVGAGI in the germline V gene. Trimming shortened V by 6 bases and J by 7 bases, and 20 bases separated the two germline ends. CDR3 length: 15 amino acids. CDR3: CASSPDTSFANTQYF. The CDR3, as DNA: TGTGCCAGCAGCCCAGACACCTCTTTCGCCAATACGCAGTATTTT.

This sequence joins TRBV11-2 and TRBJ2-1; D possibly matches TRBD1 or TRBD2 (5 bases each). Trimming stripped 3 bases from V and 7 bases from J, with 19 bases between. CDR1 and CDR2 (germline): SGHAT, FQNNGV. CDR3 length equals 16 residues. This CDR3 reads CASSFRDANRENEQFF. Written as DNA, the CDR3 is TGTGCCAGCAGCTTCCGGGACGCCAATCGGGAAAATGAGCAGTTCTTC.

CDR3 in amino acids: CASSSLGSANEKLFF. The CDR3 coding sequence is TGTGCCAGCAGTTCCCTGGGGTCGGCTAATGAAAAACTGTTTTTT. The chain links TRBV6-5 to TRBJ1-4; D gene uncertain. The germline gives CDR1 MNHEY, CDR2 SVGAGI. The CDR3 totals 15 residues. The V gene lost 4 bases and the J gene lost 3 bases, with 12 bases spanning the gap.

CDR3 loop: CAWSVLDRDGYTF. The CDR3 DNA reads TGTGCCTGGAGTGTCCTCGACAGGGATGGCTACACCTTC. The gene calls are TRBV30 and TRBJ1-2; TRBD1 matches at 7 bases. V shed 0 bases and J 6 bases; nucleotides not matched to a gene: 4. The CDR3 is 13 amino acids. In germline, CDR1 is GTSNPN, CDR2 SVGIG (reference sequence).